This T cell receptor (beta chain) is from a study of CD8+ T cells in alopecia areata. The V gene lost 1 base and the J gene lost 4 bases, with 20 bases spanning the gap. Germline V CDR1 and CDR2: MNHNS, SASEGT. This CDR3 is 18 amino acids long. The sequencing template was cDNA reverse transcribed from extracted RNA. Sequencing used immunoSEQ multiplex PCR; TCRdb keeps in-frame clones, though not all of them. The table shows 150,000 to 200,000 clones, with about 63% occurring only once. This clone came up a few times. The TCR originated in a human donor with alopecia areata. The sample was CD4+ T cells sorted from blood, taken at week 0. J is TRBJ1-5 and V is TRBV6-1; D unclear. The CDR3 sequence: CASSEDFISSLRNQPQHF. In nucleotides, the CDR3 is TGTGCCAGCAGTGAAGACTTCATATCCTCTTTGAGAAATCAGCCCCAGCATTTT.